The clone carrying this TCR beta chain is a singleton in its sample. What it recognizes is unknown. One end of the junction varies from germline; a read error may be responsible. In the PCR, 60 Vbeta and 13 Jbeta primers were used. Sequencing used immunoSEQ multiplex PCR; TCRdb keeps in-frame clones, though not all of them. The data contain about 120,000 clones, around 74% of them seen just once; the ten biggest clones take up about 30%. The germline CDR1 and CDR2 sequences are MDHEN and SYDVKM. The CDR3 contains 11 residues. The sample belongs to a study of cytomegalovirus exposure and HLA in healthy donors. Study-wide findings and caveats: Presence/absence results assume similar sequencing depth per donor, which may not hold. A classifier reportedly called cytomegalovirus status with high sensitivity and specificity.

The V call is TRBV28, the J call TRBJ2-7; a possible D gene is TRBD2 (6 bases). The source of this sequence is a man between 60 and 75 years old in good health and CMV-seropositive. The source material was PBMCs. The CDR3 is CASSVRDSPDF. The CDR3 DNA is TGTGCCAGCAGTGTCCGGGACTCCCCGGACTTC.